The 14 T cell receptor beta chains reported below all come from one sample, sequenced in a study of response to subunit inactivated influenza vaccine. TCRdb reprocessed the RT-PCR reads via MiXCR and lists one record per CDR3 protein. Of 860,000 or so distinct CDR3 sequences listed, around 20% are singletons. Source: PBMCs from blood, taken 5 to 6 days after vaccination. The source of these receptors is a man aged 45-65 years who received an inactivated influenza vaccine.

The V and J genes are TRBV6-2 or TRBV6-3 and TRBJ1-5; 8 bases are shared with TRBD1. With 6 bases clipped from V and 4 bases from J, the junction kept 5 bases outside the gene matches. This CDR3 has 14 residues. Germline CDR1 and CDR2: MNHEY and SVGEGT. The CDR3 here is CASSRDRKNQPQHF. CDR3 nucleotides: TGTGCCAGCAGCCGGGACAGGAAGAATCAGCCCCAGCATTTT.

The chain has TRBV20-1 and TRBJ2-3; 11 bases align to TRBD2. Germline V CDR1 and CDR2: DFQATT, SNEGSKA (reference sequence). Losses at the gene ends were 7 bases for V and 6 bases for J; bases not matched to a gene: 3. The CDR3 extends over 12 amino acids. CDR3 in amino acids: CSGTSGSDTQYF. CDR3 sequence (DNA): TGCAGTGGGACTAGCGGGTCGGATACGCAGTATTTT.

Only a few counts were recorded for this clonotype. The rearrangement joins TRBV4-3 to TRBJ2-7; 11 bases are a match to TRBD2. V was clipped by 4 bases and J by 0 bases; unmatched bases: 8. This CDR3 is 17 amino acids long. Germline-derived CDR1 and CDR2 are LGHNA and YSLEER. The CDR3 is CASSPGTSGPSSYEQYF. In nucleotides, the CDR3 is TGCGCCAGCAGCCCAGGGACTAGCGGTCCTAGCTCCTACGAGCAGTACTTC.

The sample holds many counts of this clonotype. This chain joins TRBV4-3 and TRBJ1-3, with unresolved D. This CDR3 region has 13 residues. Between the trimmed V and J ends, which lost 0 bases and 8 bases, there was a span of 8 bases. Germline lookup yields CDR1 LGHNA and CDR2 YSLEER. CDR3 DNA: TGCGCCAGCAGCCAAGATTGGGGATACACCATATATTTT. It specifies CASSQDWGYTIYF.

The V and J genes are TRBV15 and TRBJ1-1, with a tentative D call TRBD1 (5 bases). Germline CDR1 LNHNV, CDR2 YYDKDF (reference sequence). Trimming left V 4 bases short and J 3 bases short, with 9 bases between. The CDR3 is 13 amino acids. Here the CDR3 reads CATSIGGDTEAFF. Written as DNA, the CDR3 is TGTGCCACCAGCATAGGAGGGGACACTGAAGCTTTCTTT.

In its sample, this clonotype was seen a few times. The chain combines TRBV9 with TRBJ1-4; a possible D gene is TRBD1 (6 bases). From germline, CDR1 is SGDLS and CDR2 YYNGEE. V gave up 2 bases and J gave up 5 bases, with 13 bases separating them. The CDR3 has 15 residues. The CDR3 DNA follows: TGTGCCAGCAGCGTCGTCGGACAGCCGAATGAAAAACTGTTTTTT. This codes for CASSVVGQPNEKLFF.

A note on this clonotype: A much larger clone sits a single nucleotide away, making a read error possible. Since no conserved phenylalanine or tryptophan closes the CDR3, a read error is the likely cause. The rearrangement uses TRBV12-3 or TRBV12-4 and TRBJ2-1; D is perhaps TRBD2 (5 bases). V gave up 5 bases and J gave up 9 bases, with 11 bases separating them. The length of the CDR3 is 12 residues. CDR3 nucleotide sequence: TGTGCCAGCAGTCGTAGCGTCACTGAGCAGTTCCTC. Its translation: CASSRSVTEQFL.

The chain uses TRBV18 and TRBJ2-5, with D unclear. The CDR3 length is 13 residues. Trimming stripped 2 bases from V and 5 bases from J, with 9 bases between. Germline V gives CDR1 KGHSH, CDR2 LQKENI. CDR3 amino acids: CASSPALRETQYF. The CDR3 DNA reads TGTGCCAGCTCACCAGCCCTACGGGAGACCCAGTACTTC. The variable domain in full, with the rest retrieved from reference TRBV18 and TRBJ2-5, is NAGVMQNPRHLVRRRGQEARLRCSPMKGHSHVYWYRQLPEEGLKFMVYLQKENIIDESGMPKERFSAEFPKEGPSILRIQQVVRGDSAAYFCASSPALRETQYFGPGTRLLVL.

This clonotype appeared a few times. V gene TRBV10-3 combines with J gene TRBJ2-3; D unresolved. Per the germline V gene, CDR1 is ENHRY and CDR2 is SYGVKD. Trimming took off 5 bases at V and 4 bases at J, with 13 bases between the two ends. The CDR3 is 14 residues long. The chain's CDR3 is CAISRAPGPDTQYF. The CDR3 coding sequence is TGTGCCATCAGTCGGGCCCCCGGCCCAGATACGCAGTATTTT.

This clonotype was detected only once. This rearrangement joins TRBV14 to TRBJ2-7; 9 bases line up with TRBD2. Looked up from germline, CDR1 is SGHDN and CDR2 is FVKESK. V shed 2 bases, J shed 6 bases, and the junction held 8 bases outside the gene matches. The CDR3 totals 15 residues. The CDR3 spells CASSQWDSGSSEQYF. CDR3 in DNA: TGTGCCAGCAGCCAATGGGATAGCGGGAGTTCCGAGCAGTACTTC.

This clonotype was detected many times. The chain combines TRBV12-3 or TRBV12-4 with TRBJ1-6, with D uncertain. The ends were cut back, 3 bases at V and 9 bases at J, with 6 bases in the middle. The CDR3 length is 12 residues. Written as DNA, the CDR3 is TGTGCCAGCAGTTTGGGTCTTTCACCCCTCCACTTT. This translates into CASSLGLSPLHF.

The chain carries TRBV27 and TRBJ2-2, with D tentatively TRBD1 or TRBD2 (5 bases each). With 2 bases removed from V and 3 bases from J, the gap between germline ends came to 10 bases. The CDR3 spans 15 residues. Germline loops: CDR1 MNHEY, CDR2 SMNVEV (reference sequence). The CDR3: CASSLRKGHTGELFF. The DNA for the CDR3 is TGTGCCAGCAGTTTACGAAAGGGACACACCGGGGAGCTGTTTTTT.

The J gene is TRBJ1-5, the V gene TRBV5-1; D ambiguous. This CDR3 contains 15 residues. Trimming shortened V by 2 bases and J by 0 bases, and 9 bases separated the two germline ends. Germline CDR1 SGHRS, CDR2 YFSETQ. The CDR3 DNA reads TGCGCCAGCAGCTTTAGTCCATATAGCAATCAGCCCCAGCATTTT. Translated, it gives CASSFSPYSNQPQHF.

The chain uses TRBV15 and TRBJ2-1; the D gene could be TRBD1 or TRBD2 (5 bases each). With 4 bases removed from V and 5 bases from J, the gap between germline ends came to 18 bases. This CDR3 has 16 amino acids. Germline loops: CDR1 LNHNV, CDR2 YYDKDF (reference sequence). The CDR3 here is CATSTRDRRRNNEQFF. As DNA, the CDR3 is TGTGCCACCAGCACTAGGGACCGACGGAGAAACAATGAGCAGTTCTTC.